This is a list of T cell receptor beta chains from one sample in a study of siplizumab effects on memory and regulatory T cells. Sequenced by immunoSEQ multiplex PCR; TCRdb stores in-frame clones only, minus some. The sample includes over 70,000 clones, about nine tenths of them seen just once. Input material: CD4+ T cells sorted from blood. The receptors were gathered from a human donor in good health. Each CDR3 is given with its conserved first and last residue. The D gene is left open where the match is weak. Where a row states a size, it is once, few, many or the class of an expanded clone; other rows omit it.

abundance,j_gene,d_gene,v_gene,CDR3aa,CDR3nt
-,TRBJ1-4,TRBD1,TRBV7-3,CASSLGTGPNEKLFF,TGTGCCAGCAGCCTCGGGACAGGACCTAATGAAAAACTGTTTTTT
few,TRBJ1-2,-,TRBV29-1,CSVGEWGNYGYTF,TGCAGCGTTGGAGAATGGGGAAACTATGGCTACACCTTC
-,TRBJ2-1,-,TRBV10-3,CASGVVDEQFF,TGTGCCTCAGGGGTAGTGGATGAGCAGTTCTTC
-,TRBJ2-7,-,TRBV5-6,CASTRTGYEQYF,TGTGCCAGCACCCGGACGGGCTACGAGCAGTACTTC
-,TRBJ2-3,-,TRBV29-1,CSVVAKASSTDTQYF,TGCAGCGTTGTAGCAAAAGCCTCTAGCACAGATACGCAGTATTTT
-,TRBJ2-3,-,TRBV7-2,CASSRDQITDTQYF,TGTGCCAGCAGCCGGGACCAGATCACAGATACGCAGTATTTT
once,TRBJ2-7,-,TRBV29-1,CSVGFSGYSYEQYF,TGCAGCGTTGGGTTTAGCGGATACTCCTACGAGCAGTACTTC
few,TRBJ1-5,-,TRBV6-1,CASSQTPLSNQPQHF,TGTGCCAGCAGTCAAACTCCGTTGAGCAATCAGCCCCAGCATTTT
-,TRBJ2-5,-,TRBV21-1,CASSAETQYF,TGTGCCAGCAGTGCGGAGACCCAGTACTTC
-,TRBJ2-2,-,TRBV7-6,CASSSRYYHGELFF,TGTGCCAGCAGCTCCCGGTATTACCACGGGGAGCTGTTTTTT
-,TRBJ1-2,-,TRBV28,CASSPGNYGYTF,TGTGCCAGCAGTCCGGGGAACTATGGCTACACCTTC
-,TRBJ1-1,TRBD1,TRBV5-4,CASSRGGLNTEAFF,TGTGCCAGCAGCCGAGGGGGCCTGAACACTGAAGCTTTCTTT
-,TRBJ1-2,-,TRBV6-5,CASSYERTSNYGYTF,TGTGCCAGCAGTTACGAACGGACCTCTAACTATGGCTACACCTTC
-,TRBJ2-2,TRBD2,TRBV7-2,CASSVSGSWLAGELFF,TGTGCCAGCAGCGTTAGCGGGAGTTGGCTCGCCGGGGAGCTGTTTTTT
-,TRBJ1-2,-,TRBV5-6,CASSFGIGRYTF,TGTGCCAGCAGCTTTGGCATAGGGCGCTACACCTTC
-,TRBJ1-4,-,TRBV28,CASSRPQGSTNEKLFF,TGTGCCAGCAGTAGACCCCAGGGGAGCACTAATGAAAAACTGTTTTTT
-,TRBJ2-4,-,TRBV2,CASSVRPSENIQYF,TGTGCCAGCAGTGTGCGACCTTCGGAAAACATTCAGTACTTC
-,TRBJ2-2,-,TRBV11-3,CASSLGSLTGELFF,TGTGCCAGCAGCTTAGGTAGCCTCACCGGGGAGCTGTTTTTT
-,TRBJ1-2,-,TRBV6-6,CASKKTNYGYTF,TGTGCCAGCAAAAAGACTAACTATGGCTACACCTTC
few,TRBJ1-4,TRBD1,TRBV18,CASSPEDRAGEKLFF,TGTGCCAGCTCACCAGAAGACAGGGCAGGAGAAAAACTGTTTTTT
few,TRBJ1-1,-,TRBV2,CASSGTRNTEAFF,TGTGCCAGCAGTGGGACGAGGAACACTGAAGCTTTCTTT
-,TRBJ2-2,TRBD2,TRBV7-9,CASSLLAGGPDTGELFF,TGTGCCAGCAGCCTGCTAGCGGGAGGCCCGGACACCGGGGAGCTGTTTTTT
-,TRBJ1-2,-,TRBV6-1,CASSEPRFRGQGGYGYTF,TGTGCCAGCAGTGAGCCGAGGTTCCGCGGCCAAGGGGGCTATGGCTACACCTTC
-,TRBJ2-4,-,TRBV5-5,CASSLTRSHTGIGDIQYF,TGTGCCAGCAGCTTAACGCGGTCCCACACAGGGATCGGGGACATTCAGTACTTC
-,TRBJ2-7,TRBD1,TRBV6-1,CASSRQGVAYEQYF,TGTGCCAGCAGTCGACAGGGGGTGGCCTACGAGCAGTACTTC
-,TRBJ2-1,TRBD2,TRBV10-3,CAISESGLDRNEQFF,TGTGCCATCAGTGAGTCAGGACTAGACCGCAATGAGCAGTTCTTC
once,TRBJ1-1,-,TRBV6-4,CASRGDRNTEAFF,TGTGCCAGCAGGGGAGACAGAAACACTGAAGCTTTCTTT
-,TRBJ2-7,TRBD1,TRBV11-2,CASSQRQGSYEQYF,TGTGCCAGCAGCCAAAGACAGGGATCCTACGAGCAGTACTTC
-,TRBJ2-5,-,TRBV5-1,CASTAWVGETQYF,TGCGCCAGCACCGCTTGGGTCGGTGAGACCCAGTACTTC
-,TRBJ2-3,-,TRBV7-9,CASSLVRGDTQYF,TGTGCCAGCAGCTTGGTGAGGGGAGATACGCAGTATTTT
once,TRBJ1-5,-,TRBV28,CASSLVAGAGKPQHF,TGTGCCAGCAGTTTAGTGGCCGGGGCGGGCAAGCCCCAGCATTTT
-,TRBJ2-7,TRBD2,TRBV12-5,CASGLSGFSYEQYF,TGTGCTAGTGGCCTTAGCGGGTTCTCCTACGAGCAGTACTTC
-,TRBJ2-6,-,TRBV10-3,CAISDSFRTPSSGANVLTF,TGTGCCATCAGTGACTCCTTTCGGACTCCAAGCTCTGGGGCCAACGTCCTGACTTTC
once,TRBJ2-1,-,TRBV10-3,CAITEGPYNEQFF,TGTGCCATCACCGAGGGACCTTACAATGAGCAGTTCTTC
-,TRBJ2-1,-,TRBV19,CASSFTSNEQFF,TGTGCCAGTAGTTTCACTAGCAATGAGCAGTTCTTC
few,TRBJ1-5,-,TRBV10-3,CAISDRDNQPQHF,TGTGCCATCAGTGACAGGGACAATCAGCCCCAGCATTTT
-,TRBJ2-7,-,TRBV6-6,CASSLSREGWNEQYF,TGTGCCAGCAGTCTCTCCAGAGAAGGGTGGAACGAGCAGTACTTC
-,TRBJ2-5,TRBD1,TRBV5-6,CASSLRQGVETQYF,TGTGCCAGCAGCTTACGACAGGGAGTAGAGACCCAGTACTTC
-,TRBJ1-2,-,TRBV4-1,CASSQVAPSEGYTF,TGCGCCAGCAGCCAAGTTGCCCCTTCGGAGGGCTACACCTTC
-,TRBJ2-5,TRBD1,TRBV4-1,CASSQGLGTGLPETQYF,TGCGCCAGCAGCCAAGGCCTCGGGACAGGGTTACCAGAGACCCAGTACTTC
-,TRBJ2-3,TRBD1,TRBV5-1,CASSPDRGWGPTDTQYF,TGCGCCAGCAGCCCAGACAGGGGGTGGGGGCCCACAGATACGCAGTATTTT
-,TRBJ2-7,-,TRBV29-1,CSVQDRAYEQYF,TGCAGCGTTCAGGACAGAGCCTACGAGCAGTACTTC
-,TRBJ1-1,-,TRBV7-6,CASRRNQNTEAFF,TGTGCCAGCAGGCGAAATCAGAACACTGAAGCTTTCTTT
-,TRBJ2-7,TRBD2,TRBV28,CASSSGGSSSYEQYF,TGTGCCAGCAGTTCCGGGGGGTCGAGCTCCTACGAGCAGTACTTC
-,TRBJ1-4,-,TRBV2,CASSLDGATNEKLFF,TGTGCCAGCAGTTTGGACGGGGCAACTAATGAAAAACTGTTTTTT